Listed here are 22 T cell receptor beta chains from one sample, sequenced in a study of somatic mutations in cytotoxic T cells in rheumatoid arthritis. Using immunoSEQ multiplex PCR, the repertoire was profiled, and TCRdb retains in-frame clones only, with some absent. Among just over 20,000 clones listed, approximately 83% were seen once. Sequenced sample: CD8+ T cells sorted from blood. Receptors were obtained from an adult with rheumatoid arthritis.

The chain uses TRBV14 and TRBJ2-7, with 11 bases that match TRBD1. The CDR3 has 18 residues. Trimming took 1 base from V and 0 from J; bases not matched to a gene: 8. CDR1 and CDR2 from the germline V gene are SGHDN and FVKESK. The CDR3 loop is CASSQAGQGGSSSYEQYF. In DNA, the CDR3 is TGTGCCAGCAGCCAAGCGGGACAGGGGGGGAGTAGCTCCTACGAGCAGTACTTC. The full variable domain, with the rest looked up from reference TRBV14 and TRBJ2-7, is EAGVTQFPSHSVIEKGQTVTLRCDPISGHDNLYWYRRVMGKEIKFLLHFVKESKQDESGMPNNRFLAERTGGTYSTLKVQPAELEDSGVYFCASSQAGQGGSSSYEQYFGPGTRLTVT.

The rearrangement joins TRBV6-4 to TRBJ2-1; no clear D. V lost 6 bases to trimming and J lost 7 bases, with 19 bases between them. This CDR3 region has 15 residues. The germline V gene has CDR1 MRHNA and CDR2 SNTAGT. The CDR3 bases are TGTGCCAGCAGACACCCCCGAGACCCGTTTAATGAGCAGTTCTTC. As protein: CASRHPRDPFNEQFF.

The V gene is TRBV9, the J gene TRBJ2-3, with 8 bases aligning to TRBD2. The germline gives CDR1 SGDLS, CDR2 YYNGEE. This CDR3 spans 15 amino acids. Trimming took 3 bases from V and 4 from J; bases not matched to a gene: 7. In DNA, the CDR3 is TGTGCCAGCAGCGCCGGGACTAGTACGGCAGATACGCAGTATTTT. It yields the protein CASSAGTSTADTQYF.

This chain connects TRBV7-9 to TRBJ1-6; D is perhaps TRBD1 (6 bases). Trimming removed 5 bases at V and 0 bases at J, with 8 bases between. Germline V lookup: CDR1 SEHNR, CDR2 FQNEAQ (reference sequence). The CDR3 contains 15 residues. The CDR3 region is CASSGDNSYNSPLHF. The CDR3 nucleotides are TGTGCCAGCAGCGGGGACAACTCCTATAATTCACCCCTCCACTTT.

The rearrangement links TRBV9 to TRBJ2-1, with 7 bases that match TRBD2. Germline V gene sequence: CDR1 SGDLS, CDR2 YYNGEE. The CDR3 contains 13 residues. Trimming cost V 0 bases and J 11 bases; bases outside gene matches: 5. The CDR3 DNA follows: TGTGCCAGCAGCGTAGGAAGCGGGATGAAGCAGTTCTTC. Its translation is CASSVGSGMKQFF.

In this sample, this clone turned up a few times. The rearrangement uses TRBV19 and TRBJ2-7; D perhaps matches TRBD2 (5 bases). Germline lookup yields CDR1 LNHDA and CDR2 SQIVND (reference sequence). Trimming removed 6 bases at V and 2 bases at J, with 8 bases between. The CDR3 length is 12 residues. This CDR3 reads CASSGVAYEQYF. As DNA, the CDR3 is TGTGCCAGTAGCGGGGTAGCCTACGAGCAGTACTTC.

This clone came up once. The chain carries TRBV18 and TRBJ1-2; D may be TRBD1 (5 bases). CDR3 size: 14 residues. Germline loops: CDR1 KGHSH, CDR2 LQKENI. The germline V and J ends were trimmed by 3 bases and 6 bases, with 14 bases remaining between them. CDR3 in amino acids: CASSPIGGNNGYTF. The CDR3 bases are TGTGCCAGCTCACCCATTGGGGGAAACAATGGCTACACCTTC.

The chain is built from TRBV10-3 and TRBJ1-5; D is ambiguous. Trimming left V 6 bases short and J 1 base short, with 10 bases between. The CDR3 loop spans 14 amino acids. CDR1 is ENHRY, CDR2 SYGVKD, per germline. The CDR3 protein is CAIREKPSNQPQHF. CDR3 DNA sequence: TGTGCCATCAGGGAGAAGCCCAGCAATCAGCCCCAGCATTTT.

The V gene is TRBV11-3, the J gene TRBJ2-7, with D perhaps matching TRBD2 (6 bases). CDR1 is SGHNT, CDR2 YENEEA, per germline. V lost 3 bases and J 0 bases, leaving 12 bases between the germline ends. This CDR3 has 15 residues. The CDR3 loop is CASSLAVGSSYEQYF. For the CDR3, the DNA is TGTGCCAGCAGCTTGGCCGTCGGGAGCTCCTACGAGCAGTACTTC.

The CDR3 nucleotides read TGTGCCAGCAGCCAATGGGGAGCGAACACTGAAGCTTTCTTT. It encodes CASSQWGANTEAFF. The V gene is TRBV14, the J gene TRBJ1-1; D remains ambiguous. This CDR3 comprises 14 residues. V was pared by 2 bases and J by 1 base, with 8 bases between. Per the germline V gene, CDR1 is SGHDN and CDR2 is FVKESK.

This clone occurred a few times. CDR3 coding DNA: TGTGCCAGTAGTAAACGACAGACTGCTAACTATGGCTACACCTTC. Its translation is CASSKRQTANYGYTF. The genes are TRBV19 and TRBJ1-2; D is possibly TRBD1 (5 bases). Germline V CDR1 and CDR2: LNHDA, SQIVND (reference sequence). The CDR3 runs 15 residues. Trimming pared 4 bases from V and 0 bases from J, leaving 12 bases between.

The chain employs TRBV28 and TRBJ1-1, with D unclear. CDR1 MDHEN and CDR2 SYDVKM come from the germline V gene. This CDR3 is built from 13 residues. The V and J ends lost 6 bases and 2 bases respectively, with 10 bases between them. The CDR3 is CASRSRHNTEAFF. As DNA, the CDR3 is TGTGCCAGCAGATCCCGACATAACACTGAAGCTTTCTTT.

This chain links TRBV6-6 with TRBJ2-5, with a possible D match to TRBD2 (5 bases). In germline, CDR1 is MNHNY, CDR2 SVGAGI (reference sequence). This CDR3 region has 15 residues. With 8 bases removed from V and 5 bases from J, the gap between germline ends came to 21 bases. CDR3 in DNA: TGTGCCAGCTATAAGGAGGCACGCTTGGGGGAGACCCAGTACTTC. Protein: CASYKEARLGETQYF.

The V call is TRBV27, the J call TRBJ1-5, with 11 positions matching TRBD1. Germline trimming cut 5 bases from V and 6 bases from J; bases unmatched to any gene: 6. The CDR3 length is 15 residues. From germline, CDR1 is MNHEY and CDR2 SMNVEV (reference sequence). The CDR3 loop reads CASSHGTGGVQPQHF. The CDR3 DNA is TGTGCCAGCAGTCACGGGACAGGGGGTGTTCAGCCCCAGCATTTT.

The V gene is TRBV6-6, the J gene TRBJ1-2, with D possibly matching TRBD1 (6 bases). This CDR3 contains 12 residues. Germline V lookup: CDR1 MNHNY, CDR2 SVGAGI (reference sequence). V was shortened by 5 bases and J by 4 bases, with 8 bases between the two germline ends. The CDR3 loop reads CASSGQLYGYTF. The DNA for the CDR3 is TGTGCCAGCAGTGGACAGCTCTATGGCTACACCTTC.

The rearrangement joins TRBV9 to TRBJ1-5; possibly TRBD1 for D (5 bases). This CDR3 is built from 12 residues. V was cut by 0 bases and J by 12 bases, with 10 bases left in between. Germline V CDR1 and CDR2: SGDLS, YYNGEE. DNA for the CDR3: TGTGCCAGCAGCGTAGGGATAGGGGACCAGCATTTT. This gives the protein CASSVGIGDQHF.

This chain uses TRBV7-2 with TRBJ2-1; D ambiguous. The germline CDR1 and CDR2 sequences are SGHTA and FQGNSA. The CDR3 consists of 12 residues. V was trimmed by 4 bases and J by 9 bases, leaving 10 bases between them. The CDR3 reads CASSSLPGEQFF. The DNA of the CDR3 is TGTGCCAGCAGCTCCCTCCCAGGTGAGCAGTTCTTC.

The chain is built from TRBV6-1 and TRBJ2-5; D is uncertain. Germline V gives CDR1 MNHNS, CDR2 SASEGT. This CDR3 has 11 amino acids. Trimming left V 4 bases short and J 10 bases short, with 10 bases between. CDR3 region: CASSGGRNQYF. CDR3 DNA sequence: TGTGCCAGCAGTGGAGGAAGAAACCAGTACTTC.

This clone was recorded only once. The rearrangement joins TRBV19 to TRBJ1-3, with 7 positions matching TRBD1. The ends lost 8 bases at V and 4 bases at J; junction bases unmatched: 8. Germline lookup yields CDR1 LNHDA and CDR2 SQIVND (reference sequence). The CDR3 covers 14 residues. The DNA for the CDR3 is TGTGCCAGTTCGACAGGGTCTAGAGGAAACACCATATATTTT. Its translation is CASSTGSRGNTIYF.

This clone turned up a few times. The chain couples TRBV9 to TRBJ2-1; TRBD2 matches at 12 bases. Germline CDR1 is SGDLS and CDR2 is YYNGEE. Trimming cost V 3 bases and J 5 bases; bases outside gene matches: 6. The CDR3 is 16 amino acids. The CDR3 nucleotides read TGTGCCAGCAGCGATGGCCGGACTAGCGGGAACAATGAGCAGTTCTTC. Encoded protein: CASSDGRTSGNNEQFF.

The chain combines TRBV7-3 with TRBJ2-1; 15 bases are a match to TRBD2. CDR3 length: 18 amino acids. Germline CDR1 is SGHTA and CDR2 is FQGTGA. V gave up 2 bases and J gave up 10 bases; unmatched junction bases: 12. CDR3 nucleotide sequence: TGTGCCAGCAGCTTAGTACCGAGGACTAGCGGGAGGGCCTGGGAGCAGTTCTTC. Translation: CASSLVPRTSGRAWEQFF. The full variable domain, completed using reference TRBV7-3 and TRBJ2-1, is GAGVSQTPSNKVTEKGKYVELRCDPISGHTALYWYRQSLGQGPEFLIYFQGTGAADDSGLPNDRFFAVRPEGSVSTLKIQRTERGDSAVYLCASSLVPRTSGRAWEQFFGPGTRLTVL.

The chain carries TRBV7-9 and TRBJ1-2; D is unresolved. The CDR3 is made up of 14 amino acids. Trimming cost V 3 bases and J 2 bases, with 10 bases left between them. Germline-derived CDR1 and CDR2 are SEHNR and FQNEAQ (reference sequence). For the CDR3, the DNA is TGTGCCAGCAGCTTCGTGACGGTAAACTATGGCTACACCTTC. It translates to CASSFVTVNYGYTF.